This T cell receptor (beta chain) was sequenced during a study of T cells expressing NK-cell markers. The overall study: Out of eight donors sequenced, seven tested HCMV-seropositive and the remaining one seronegative. Findings of the study overall: NKG2C+ dominant clonotype frequencies in about six donors were 1.0-7.0% of CD8+ T cells.

The CDR3 is 16 amino acids. For this clonotype: Its specificity is unknown.

A 5'RACE template switching approach incorporating UMIs was used to make TCR beta cDNA. TCRdb reprocessed the 5' RACE reads; each CDR3 protein has one entry and no DNA is given. The repertoire table contains roughly 420,000 distinct CDR3 sequences. The V and J genes are TRBV12-3 or TRBV12-4 and TRBJ2-1. This TCR came from a woman between 18 and 69 years old in good health. Material for sequencing was blood T cells: a sorted CD56 or NKG2C T cell subset, CD4+ or CD8+ T cells, or bulk PBMC T cells (not recorded which). CDR3 sequence reads: CASSLRPSLPYNEQFF.